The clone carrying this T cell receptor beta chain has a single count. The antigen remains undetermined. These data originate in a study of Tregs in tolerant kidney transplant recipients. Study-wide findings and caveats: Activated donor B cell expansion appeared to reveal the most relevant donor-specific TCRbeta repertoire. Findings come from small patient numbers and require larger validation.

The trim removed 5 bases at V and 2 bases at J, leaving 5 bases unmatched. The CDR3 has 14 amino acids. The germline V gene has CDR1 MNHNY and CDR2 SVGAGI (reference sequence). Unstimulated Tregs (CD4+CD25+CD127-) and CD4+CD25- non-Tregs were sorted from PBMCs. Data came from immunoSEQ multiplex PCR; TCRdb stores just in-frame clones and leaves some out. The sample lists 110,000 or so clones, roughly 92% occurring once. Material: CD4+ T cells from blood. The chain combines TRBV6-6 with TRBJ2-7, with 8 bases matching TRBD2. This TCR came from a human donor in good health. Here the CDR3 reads CASSQAGDPYEQYF. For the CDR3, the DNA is TGTGCCAGCAGTCAAGCGGGGGACCCCTACGAGCAGTACTTC.